Described below is a single T cell receptor (beta chain) sequence and its context. Its antigen remains unidentified. The data originate from a study of shared clonotypes between healthy human individuals. The wider study: The people who gave samples were two women and three men aged 18 to 49.

The study, taken as a whole, reports: Sampling covered nothing but blood. Tissue TCR repertoires likely differ from those found in blood. Donor clonotype sharing was expected to depend on sequencing depth.

This CDR3 comprises 14 residues. Germline V gene data show CDR1 as MDHEN and CDR2 as SYDVKM. V lost 7 bases and J lost 2; bases outside the gene matches: 2. Positively selected for CCR7, the CD45RO-negative cells used as naive CD8 cells excluded terminally differentiated effector memory CD45RA+ cells. Replicate sorted-subset PCRs were loaded with 150 to 200 ng DNA, 31,000 or so T cell genomes. The data were produced by immunoSEQ multiplex PCR, yet TCRdb's version contains in-frame clones alone and is incomplete. The profile shows 660,000 or so clones, approximately 96% of them singletons. The chain is built from TRBV28 and TRBJ2-2; 9 bases map to TRBD2. The sequenced material came from naive CD8+ T cells sorted from blood. The receptor was derived from a woman in her twenties or thirties in good health. CDR3 DNA: TGTGCCAGCAAACTAGCGGGTAACACCGGGGAGCTGTTTTTT. It encodes CASKLAGNTGELFF.